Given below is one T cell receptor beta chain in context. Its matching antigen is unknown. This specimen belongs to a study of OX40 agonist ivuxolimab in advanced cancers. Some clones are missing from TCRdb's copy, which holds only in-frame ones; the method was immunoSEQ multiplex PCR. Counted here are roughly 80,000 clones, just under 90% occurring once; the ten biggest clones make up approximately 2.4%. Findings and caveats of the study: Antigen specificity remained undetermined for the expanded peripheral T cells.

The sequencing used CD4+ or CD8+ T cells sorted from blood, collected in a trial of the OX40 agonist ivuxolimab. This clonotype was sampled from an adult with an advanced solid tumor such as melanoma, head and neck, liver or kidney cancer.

CDR3 DNA sequence: TGTGCCAGCAGTTACAGGGGAGAAGAGACCCAGTACTTC. Protein: CASSYRGEETQYF. The chain joins TRBV6-5 to TRBJ2-5; D may correspond to TRBD1 or TRBD2 (5 bases each). Germline CDR1 and CDR2: MNHEY and SVGAGI. V was pared by 2 bases and J by 3 bases, with 7 bases between. CDR3 length: 13 residues.